The 24 T cell receptor beta chains below all came from one sample that was sequenced in a study of blood T cell repertoires in COVID-19. Libraries were prepared by immunoSEQ multiplex PCR; TCRdb keeps only in-frame clonotypes and omits some of them. Here the sample spans under 200,000 clones, 84% being singletons. Sequencing used PBMCs or T cells enriched from blood (not recorded which). The source of these receptors is a woman aged 25 to 39 who had been exposed to COVID-19.

The chain combines TRBV11-2 with TRBJ2-6; 7 bases are shared with TRBD1. This CDR3 contains 17 residues. The V and J ends lost 5 bases and 0 bases, in that order; junction bases with no gene match: 7. Germline V gives CDR1 SGHAT, CDR2 FQNNGV. In DNA, the CDR3 is TGTGCCAGCAGCCCAGACAGGGCGACCTCTGGGGCCAACGTCCTGACTTTC. It encodes CASSPDRATSGANVLTF. The full variable domain, in which reference TRBV11-2 and TRBJ2-6 provide the parts outside the CDR3, is EAGVAQSPRYKIIEKRQSVAFWCNPISGHATLYWYQQILGQGPKLLIQFQNNGVVDDSQLPKDRFSAERLKGVDSTLKIQPAKLEDSAVYLCASSPDRATSGANVLTFGAGSRLTVL.

This chain joins TRBV6-5 and TRBJ2-3; 7 bases are a match to TRBD2. Germline CDR1 MNHEY, CDR2 SVGAGI. V shed 8 bases and J 9 bases; nucleotides not matched to a gene: 8. The CDR3 is 12 residues long. CDR3 nucleotides: TGTGCCAGCCGAACTAGCGCATTAACGCAGTATTTT. Amino acids: CASRTSALTQYF.

The chain employs TRBV11-2 and TRBJ2-5; tentatively, D is TRBD1 (6 bases). CDR1 and CDR2 (germline): SGHAT, FQNNGV. V lost 4 bases and J lost 3, with 9 bases in between. The CDR3 covers 13 residues. CDR3 region: CASSSDREETQYF. The DNA of the CDR3 is TGTGCCAGCAGCTCGGACAGAGAAGAGACCCAGTACTTC.

This chain uses TRBV5-6 with TRBJ1-1; no definite D call. With 4 bases removed from V and 5 bases from J, the gap between germline ends came to 15 bases. The CDR3 loop spans 14 amino acids. Looked up from germline, CDR1 is SGHDT and CDR2 is YYEEEE. The CDR3 bases are TGTGCCAGCAGCCTGCTATACGAAACGACTGAAGCTTTCTTT. It is translated as CASSLLYETTEAFF.

The V call is TRBV7-9, the J call TRBJ1-2, with D hard to call. CDR1 SEHNR and CDR2 FQNEAQ come from the germline V gene (reference sequence). The V gene lost 3 bases and the J gene lost 1 base, with 6 bases spanning the gap. The CDR3 consists of 13 residues. CDR3 in amino acids: CASSFGDNYGYTF. The CDR3 nucleotides are TGTGCCAGCAGCTTCGGGGATAACTATGGCTACACCTTC.

V is TRBV6-2 or TRBV6-3 and J is TRBJ2-7, with D perhaps matching TRBD2 (5 bases). V lost 0 bases to trimming and J lost 6 bases, with 9 bases between them. This CDR3 has 13 amino acids. Germline lookup yields CDR1 MNHEY and CDR2 SVGEGT. The CDR3 here is CASSYSTGIEQYF. DNA of the CDR3: TGTGCCAGCAGTTACTCGACGGGGATCGAGCAGTACTTC.

The gene calls are TRBV19 and TRBJ1-2, with TRBD1 matching 12 bases. The CDR3 is made up of 17 amino acids. V was clipped by 6 bases and J by 7 bases; unmatched bases: 15. Germline CDR1 and CDR2: LNHDA and SQIVND (reference sequence). DNA for the CDR3: TGTGCCAGTAGACTCACCGGGACAGGGGGCGCCGGGTTTGGCTACACCTTC. This translates into CASRLTGTGGAGFGYTF.

As concerns this clone: Compared with germline, one end of the junction differs, possibly owing to a read error. The chain combines TRBV7-7 with TRBJ2-3, with TRBD1 identical over 11 bases. Germline CDR1 and CDR2: SSHAT and FNYEAQ (reference sequence). CDR3 size: 15 residues. CDR3 loop: CASSSGQGAADTQYF. CDR3 nucleotide sequence: TGTGCTAGCAGCTCAGGACAGGGGGCTGCAGATACGCAGTATTTT.

The rearrangement uses TRBV18 and TRBJ2-4; tentative D call: TRBD1 (5 bases). The CDR3 length is 13 residues. Trimming took 2 bases from V and 5 from J, leaving 7 bases between them. From germline, CDR1 is KGHSH and CDR2 LQKENI. The CDR3 sequence: CASSPTGQNIQYF. The CDR3 DNA is TGTGCCAGCTCACCAACAGGCCAAAACATTCAGTACTTC.

This chain connects TRBV12-5 to TRBJ2-1; TRBD2 matches at 7 bases. V was pared by 2 bases and J by 11 bases, with 12 bases of the junction left unmatched. The CDR3 runs to 15 residues. Germline V lookup: CDR1 LGHNT, CDR2 FRNRAP. In DNA, the CDR3 is TGTGCTAGTGGTTTGTACTCTAGCGGAGCTAACCAGCAGTTCTTC. Its translation: CASGLYSSGANQQFF.

This clone is a singleton in its sample. This chain connects TRBV24-1 to TRBJ1-2; D is unresolved. CDR1 and CDR2 (germline): KGHDR, SFDVKD. This CDR3 spans 12 amino acids. The ends were cut back, 7 bases at V and 2 bases at J, with 7 bases in the middle. The CDR3 coding sequence is TGTGCCACCAGCGGGGTGAACTATGGCTACACCTTC. This gives the protein CATSGVNYGYTF.

The chain carries TRBV10-3 and TRBJ1-2, with unresolved D. The CDR3 is made up of 12 amino acids. Germline lookup yields CDR1 ENHRY and CDR2 SYGVKD. V shed 0 bases and J shed 7 bases, with 6 bases lying between them. The CDR3 coding sequence is TGTGCCATCAGTGAGTCGAGGCTTGGCTACACCTTC. Its protein product is CAISESRLGYTF.

The V gene is TRBV29-1, the J gene TRBJ1-4, with 9 bases lining up with TRBD1. Germline values: CDR1 SQVTM, CDR2 ANQGSEA. J gave up 6 bases and V 6 bases, and 5 bases lay outside the gene matches. The CDR3 consists of 13 residues. CDR3 coding DNA: TGCAGCGTGGGGGACAGGGCGGATGAAAAACTGTTTTTT. Translating it yields CSVGDRADEKLFF.

The chain links TRBV19 to TRBJ1-4; unclear D gene. V gave up 7 bases and J gave up 5 bases, with 8 bases separating them. CDR3 length: 12 residues. Germline assignment: CDR1 LNHDA and CDR2 SQIVND (reference sequence). CDR3 sequence (DNA): TGTGCCAGTACCGCGGGGAATGAAAAACTGTTTTTT. Its translation: CASTAGNEKLFF.

This chain connects TRBV5-1 to TRBJ2-7, with TRBD1 as a possible D gene (5 bases). This CDR3 has 14 residues. Trimming removed 1 base at V and 4 bases at J, with 12 bases between. Per the germline V gene, CDR1 is SGHRS and CDR2 is YFSETQ. Here the CDR3 reads CASSLWGVGYEQYF. The CDR3 DNA reads as TGCGCCAGCAGCTTGTGGGGCGTCGGGTACGAGCAGTACTTC.

The chain employs TRBV15 and TRBJ1-1; D is possibly TRBD1 (5 bases). V gave up 5 bases and J gave up 4 bases, with 17 bases separating them. This CDR3 contains 15 residues. Germline V gives CDR1 LNHNV, CDR2 YYDKDF (reference sequence). CDR3 in DNA: TGTGCCACCAGCTCTGGCAGGGCGATGGGCACTGAAGCTTTCTTT. Amino acids: CATSSGRAMGTEAFF.

The chain combines TRBV3-1 (or the pseudogene TRBV3-2) with TRBJ1-3, with 7 nucleotides matching TRBD1. CDR3 size: 15 residues. Trimming took 4 bases from V and 4 from J; bases not matched to a gene: 7. Germline V gene data show CDR1 as LGHDT and CDR2 as YNNKEL (reference sequence). The CDR3 protein is CASSLFWDRGNTIYF. The CDR3, as DNA: TGTGCCAGCAGCCTTTTCTGGGACAGAGGAAACACCATATATTTT.

The chain links TRBV18 to TRBJ1-1, with D uncertain. V lost 3 bases to trimming and J lost 0 bases, with 11 bases between them. This CDR3 spans 15 amino acids. Germline loops: CDR1 KGHSH, CDR2 LQKENI. DNA for the CDR3: TGTGCCAGCTCACCTGGGGAGACATTGAACACTGAAGCTTTCTTT. It specifies CASSPGETLNTEAFF.

The chain carries TRBV18 and TRBJ1-1; tentative D call: TRBD1 (6 bases). Germline V gene data show CDR1 as KGHSH and CDR2 as LQKENI. This CDR3 has 14 residues. V was trimmed by 2 bases and J by 4 bases, leaving 11 bases between them. The CDR3 loop reads CASSPAGAGTEAFF. The CDR3 region has the DNA TGTGCCAGCTCACCAGCGGGGGCTGGCACTGAAGCTTTCTTT.

The chain is built from TRBV7-3 and TRBJ2-3; no definite D call. Per the germline V gene, CDR1 is SGHTA and CDR2 is FQGTGA. The CDR3 runs to 12 residues. V lost 4 bases and J lost 2, with 4 bases in between. The CDR3 region has the DNA TGTGCCAGCAGCTCCCTCACAGATACGCAGTATTTT. Protein: CASSSLTDTQYF.

The rearrangement joins TRBV12-5 to TRBJ2-4; 12 nucleotides match TRBD1. The V gene's germline CDR1 is LGHNT and CDR2 FRNRAP. The length of the CDR3 is 18 residues. V was pared by 5 bases and J by 5 bases, with 13 bases of the junction left unmatched. The CDR3 here is CASGGDRGLDGVQNIQYF. For the CDR3, the DNA is TGTGCTAGTGGTGGGGACAGGGGGCTGGATGGGGTCCAAAACATTCAGTACTTC.

J is TRBJ2-1 and V is TRBV27; 12 bases match TRBD2. Germline V gene lookup returns CDR1 MNHEY and CDR2 SMNVEV (reference sequence). The CDR3 spans 15 residues. Unmatched junction bases numbered 11, after V lost 7 bases and J lost 10 bases. This CDR3 is CASIDLAGGPGEQFF. CDR3 in DNA: TGTGCCAGCATCGATCTAGCGGGGGGGCCAGGGGAGCAGTTCTTC.

The rearrangement joins TRBV10-3 to TRBJ2-7; no clear D gene. This CDR3 region has 15 residues. V gave up 3 bases and J gave up 2 bases, with 14 bases separating them. In germline, CDR1 is ENHRY, CDR2 SYGVKD. CDR3 sequence reads: CAISESAGLAYEQYF. As DNA, the CDR3 is TGTGCCATCAGTGAATCGGCCGGGTTGGCCTACGAGCAGTACTTC.

The V and J genes are TRBV4-1 and TRBJ2-7, with TRBD2 as a possible D gene (6 bases). CDR1 is MGHRA, CDR2 YSYEKL, per germline. Trimming took off 4 bases at V and 5 bases at J, with 18 bases between the two ends. The CDR3 has 15 amino acids. The chain's CDR3 is CASSPFRLAGNEQYF. The CDR3 nucleotides are TGCGCCAGCAGCCCCTTTCGGCTCGCGGGGAACGAGCAGTACTTC.